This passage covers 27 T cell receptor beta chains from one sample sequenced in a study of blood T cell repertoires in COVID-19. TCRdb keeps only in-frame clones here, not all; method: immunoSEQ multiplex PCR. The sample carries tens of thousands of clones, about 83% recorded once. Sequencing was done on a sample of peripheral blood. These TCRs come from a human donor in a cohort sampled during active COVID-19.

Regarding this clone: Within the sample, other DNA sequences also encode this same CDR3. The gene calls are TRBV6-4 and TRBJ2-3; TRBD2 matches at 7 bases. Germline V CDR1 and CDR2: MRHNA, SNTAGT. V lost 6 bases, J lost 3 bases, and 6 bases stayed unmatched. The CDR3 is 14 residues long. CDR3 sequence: CASSASGDTDTQYF. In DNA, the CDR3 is TGTGCCAGCAGCGCTAGCGGAGATACAGATACGCAGTATTTT.

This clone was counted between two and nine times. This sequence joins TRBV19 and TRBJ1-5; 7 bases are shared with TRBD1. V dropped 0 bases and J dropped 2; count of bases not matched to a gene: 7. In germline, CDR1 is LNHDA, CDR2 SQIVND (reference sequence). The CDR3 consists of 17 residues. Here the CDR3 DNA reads TGTGCCAGTAGTATAGACTACAGGGGTTTAGGCAATCAGCCCCAGCATTTT. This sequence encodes CASSIDYRGLGNQPQHF.

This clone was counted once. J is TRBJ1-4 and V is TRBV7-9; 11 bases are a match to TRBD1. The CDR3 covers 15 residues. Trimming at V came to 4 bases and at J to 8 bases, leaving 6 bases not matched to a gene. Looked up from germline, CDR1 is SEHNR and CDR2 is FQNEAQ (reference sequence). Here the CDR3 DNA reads TGTGCCAGCAGCTGGGGACAGGGGGATGGGGAAAAACTGTTTTTT. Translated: CASSWGQGDGEKLFF.

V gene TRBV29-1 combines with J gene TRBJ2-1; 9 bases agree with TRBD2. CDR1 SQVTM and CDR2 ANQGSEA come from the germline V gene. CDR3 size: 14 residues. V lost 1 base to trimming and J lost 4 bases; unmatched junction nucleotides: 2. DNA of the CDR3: TGCAGCGTTGAAGGGACTAGCGCATACAATGAGCAGTTCTTC. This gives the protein CSVEGTSAYNEQFF.

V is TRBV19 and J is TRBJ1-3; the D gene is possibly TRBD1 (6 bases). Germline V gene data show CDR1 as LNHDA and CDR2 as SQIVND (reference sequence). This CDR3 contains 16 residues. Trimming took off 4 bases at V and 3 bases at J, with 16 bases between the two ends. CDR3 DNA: TGTGCCAGTAGTACTCTACAGGGTAGAGTTGGAAACACCATATATTTT. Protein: CASSTLQGRVGNTIYF.

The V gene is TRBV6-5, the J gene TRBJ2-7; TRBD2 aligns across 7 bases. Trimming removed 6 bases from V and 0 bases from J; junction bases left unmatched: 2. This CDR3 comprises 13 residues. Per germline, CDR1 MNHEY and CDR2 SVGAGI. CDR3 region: CASSRGGSYEQYF. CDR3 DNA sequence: TGTGCCAGCAGCCGCGGGGGCTCCTACGAGCAGTACTTC.

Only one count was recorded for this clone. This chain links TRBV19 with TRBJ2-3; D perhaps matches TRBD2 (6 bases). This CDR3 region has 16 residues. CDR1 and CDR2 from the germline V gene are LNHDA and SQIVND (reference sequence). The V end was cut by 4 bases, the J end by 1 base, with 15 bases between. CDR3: CASSTGTLRGTDTQYF. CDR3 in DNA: TGTGCCAGTAGTACCGGGACTCTAAGGGGCACAGATACGCAGTATTTT.

CDR3 nucleotides: TGTGCCAGCAGTGCCCGGACTAGCGGGAGGGCCAACCCGAGGCAGTTCTTC. Protein sequence: CASSARTSGRANPRQFF. This chain joins TRBV27 and TRBJ2-1; 15 nucleotides align to TRBD2. Losses at the gene ends were 5 bases for V and 12 bases for J; bases not matched to a gene: 14. The CDR3 is 17 residues long. Germline V gives CDR1 MNHEY, CDR2 SMNVEV (reference sequence).

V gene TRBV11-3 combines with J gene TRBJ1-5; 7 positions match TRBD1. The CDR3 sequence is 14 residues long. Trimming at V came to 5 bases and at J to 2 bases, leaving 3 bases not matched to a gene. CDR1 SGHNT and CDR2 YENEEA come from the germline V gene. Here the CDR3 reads CASSPGTGNQPQHF. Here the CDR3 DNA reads TGTGCCAGCAGCCCAGGGACAGGCAATCAGCCCCAGCATTTT.

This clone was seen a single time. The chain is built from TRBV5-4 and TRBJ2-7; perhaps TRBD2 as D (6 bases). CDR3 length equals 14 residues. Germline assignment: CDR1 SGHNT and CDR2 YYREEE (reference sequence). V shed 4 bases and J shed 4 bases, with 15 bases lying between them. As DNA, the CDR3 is TGTGCCAGCAGCAGGGGACTGACAGCTTACGAGCAGTACTTC. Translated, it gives CASSRGLTAYEQYF.

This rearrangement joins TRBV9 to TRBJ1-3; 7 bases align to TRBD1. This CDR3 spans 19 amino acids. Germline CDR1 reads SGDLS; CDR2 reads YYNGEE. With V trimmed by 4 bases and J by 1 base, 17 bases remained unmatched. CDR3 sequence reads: CASSPRTGRTLPSGNTIYF. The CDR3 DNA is TGTGCCAGCAGCCCGAGGACAGGTCGTACCCTTCCTTCTGGAAACACCATATATTTT.

The DNA for the CDR3 is TGTGCCAGCAGCTTTACTAGCGGGCCCGGGGAGCTGTTTTTT. Its translation: CASSFTSGPGELFF. The rearrangement uses TRBV11-2 and TRBJ2-2; 9 bases align to TRBD2. The ends lost 3 bases at V and 6 bases at J; junction bases unmatched: 2. The CDR3 runs 14 residues. Germline values: CDR1 SGHAT, CDR2 FQNNGV.

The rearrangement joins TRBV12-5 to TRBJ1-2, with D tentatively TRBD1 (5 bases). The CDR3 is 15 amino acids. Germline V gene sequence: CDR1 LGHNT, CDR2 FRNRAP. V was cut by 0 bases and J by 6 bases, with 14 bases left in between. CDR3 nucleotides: TGTGCTAGTGGTTTGGTGCGGGGGGGACCCAATGGCTACACCTTC. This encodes CASGLVRGGPNGYTF.

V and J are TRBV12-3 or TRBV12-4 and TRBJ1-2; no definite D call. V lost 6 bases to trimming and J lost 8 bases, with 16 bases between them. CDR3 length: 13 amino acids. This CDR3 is CASRSEASRGYTF. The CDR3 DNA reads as TGTGCCAGCAGATCGGAGGCGTCGAGGGGCTACACCTTC.

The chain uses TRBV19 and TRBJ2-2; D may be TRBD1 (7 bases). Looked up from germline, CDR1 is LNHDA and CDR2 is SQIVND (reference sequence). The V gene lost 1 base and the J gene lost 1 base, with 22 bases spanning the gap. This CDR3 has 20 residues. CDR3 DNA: TGTGCCAGTAGTATAGGGCCCTTTTCGACAGGGCGGGGGAACACCGGGGAGCTGTTTTTT. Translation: CASSIGPFSTGRGNTGELFF. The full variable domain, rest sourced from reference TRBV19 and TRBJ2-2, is DGGITQSPKYLFRKEGQNVTLSCEQNLNHDAMYWYRQDPGQGLRLIYYSQIVNDFQKGDIAEGYSVSREKKESFPLTVTSAQKNPTAFYLCASSIGPFSTGRGNTGELFFGEGSRLTVL.

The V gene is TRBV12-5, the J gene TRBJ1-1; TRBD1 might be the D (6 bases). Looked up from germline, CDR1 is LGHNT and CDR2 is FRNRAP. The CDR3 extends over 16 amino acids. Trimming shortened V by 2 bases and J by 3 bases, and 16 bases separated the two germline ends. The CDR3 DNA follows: TGTGCTAGTGGTTTGACAACAGGAAGGGGGTACACTGAAGCTTTCTTT. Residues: CASGLTTGRGYTEAFF. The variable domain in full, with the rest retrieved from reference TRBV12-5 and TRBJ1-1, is DARVTQTPRHKVTEMGQEVTMRCQPILGHNTVFWYRQTMMQGLELLAYFRNRAPLDDSGMPKDRFSAEMPDATLATLKIQPSEPRDSAVYFCASGLTTGRGYTEAFFGQGTRLTVV.

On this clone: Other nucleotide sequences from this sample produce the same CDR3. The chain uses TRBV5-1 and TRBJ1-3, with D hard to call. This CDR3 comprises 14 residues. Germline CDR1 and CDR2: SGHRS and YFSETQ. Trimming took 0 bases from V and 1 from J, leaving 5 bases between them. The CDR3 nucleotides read TGCGCCAGCAGCTTGGGGGCTTCTGGAAACACCATATATTTT. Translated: CASSLGASGNTIYF.

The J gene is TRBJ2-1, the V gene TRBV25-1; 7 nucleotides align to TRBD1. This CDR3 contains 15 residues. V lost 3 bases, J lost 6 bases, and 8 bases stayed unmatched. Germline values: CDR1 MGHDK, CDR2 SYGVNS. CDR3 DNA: TGTGCCAGCAGTGACACCGGGACAGTCCCCAATGAGCAGTTCTTC. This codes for CASSDTGTVPNEQFF.

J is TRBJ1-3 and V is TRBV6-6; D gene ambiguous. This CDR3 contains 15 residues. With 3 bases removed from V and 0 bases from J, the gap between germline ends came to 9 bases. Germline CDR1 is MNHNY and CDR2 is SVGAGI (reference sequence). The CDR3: CASSYFSSSGNTIYF. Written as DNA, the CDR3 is TGTGCCAGCAGTTATTTTTCCAGCTCTGGAAACACCATATATTTT.

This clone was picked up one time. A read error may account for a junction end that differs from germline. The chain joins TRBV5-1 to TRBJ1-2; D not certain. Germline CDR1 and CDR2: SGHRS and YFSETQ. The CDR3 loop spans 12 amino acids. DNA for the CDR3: TGCGCCAGCAGCTTAGAAGGGAGTTCCAAAATTTTC. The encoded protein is CASSLEGSSKIF.

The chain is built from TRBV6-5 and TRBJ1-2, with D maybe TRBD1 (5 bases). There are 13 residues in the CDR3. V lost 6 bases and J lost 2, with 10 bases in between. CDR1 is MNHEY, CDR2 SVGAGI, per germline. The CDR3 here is CASRADRNYGYTF. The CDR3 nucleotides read TGTGCCAGCAGGGCTGACAGAAACTATGGCTACACCTTC.

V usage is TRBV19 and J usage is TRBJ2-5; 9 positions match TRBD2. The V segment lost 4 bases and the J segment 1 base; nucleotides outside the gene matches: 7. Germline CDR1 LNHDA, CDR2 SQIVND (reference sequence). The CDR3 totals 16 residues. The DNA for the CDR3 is TGTGCCAGTAGTACAAGACTAGCGGAGACCCAAGAGACCCAGTACTTC. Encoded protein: CASSTRLAETQETQYF.

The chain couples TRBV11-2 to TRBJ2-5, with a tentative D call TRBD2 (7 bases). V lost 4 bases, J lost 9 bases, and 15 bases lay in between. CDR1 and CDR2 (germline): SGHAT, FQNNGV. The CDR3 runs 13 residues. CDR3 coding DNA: TGTGCCAGCAGCTGGGGGGGGGCCCGGGCCCAGTACTTC. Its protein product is CASSWGGARAQYF.

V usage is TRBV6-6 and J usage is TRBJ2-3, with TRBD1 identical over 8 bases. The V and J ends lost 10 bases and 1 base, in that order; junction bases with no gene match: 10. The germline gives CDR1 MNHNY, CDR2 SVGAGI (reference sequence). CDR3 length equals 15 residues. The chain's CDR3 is CATQTRTGRTDTQYF. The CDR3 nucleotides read TGTGCCACCCAAACTAGGACAGGGCGCACAGATACGCAGTATTTT.

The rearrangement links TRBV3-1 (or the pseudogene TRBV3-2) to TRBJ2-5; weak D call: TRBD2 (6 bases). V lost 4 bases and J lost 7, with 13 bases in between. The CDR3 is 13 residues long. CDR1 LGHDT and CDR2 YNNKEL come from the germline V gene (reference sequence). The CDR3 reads CASSPPGDATQYF. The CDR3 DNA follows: TGTGCCAGCAGCCCTCCGGGGGATGCGACCCAGTACTTC.

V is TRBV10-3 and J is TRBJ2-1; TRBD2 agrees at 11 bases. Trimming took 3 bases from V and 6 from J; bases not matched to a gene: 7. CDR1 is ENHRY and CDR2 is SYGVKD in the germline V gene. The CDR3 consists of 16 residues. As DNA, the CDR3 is TGTGCCATCAGTGACCGGACTAGCGGGCGACTCAATGAGCAGTTCTTC. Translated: CAISDRTSGRLNEQFF.

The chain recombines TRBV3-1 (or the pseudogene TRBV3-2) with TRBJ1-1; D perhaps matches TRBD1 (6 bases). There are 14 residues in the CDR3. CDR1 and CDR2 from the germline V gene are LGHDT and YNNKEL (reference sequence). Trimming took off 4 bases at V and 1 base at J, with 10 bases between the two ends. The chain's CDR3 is CASSLEDRNTEAFF. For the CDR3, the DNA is TGTGCCAGCAGCCTCGAGGACAGGAACACTGAAGCTTTCTTT.